This T cell receptor (beta chain) is from a study of CXCR3-negative and CXCR3-positive naive CD8 T cells. UMI labels and 5' RACE were used to prepare the TRB cDNA libraries. Following a re-call of the 5' RACE reads, TCRdb has one entry per CDR3 protein and lacks DNA. This sample's clone table lists 150,000 or so distinct CDR3 sequences. CDR3 size: 16 residues. From germline, CDR1 is MNHEY and CDR2 SMNVEV (reference sequence). The clonotype comes from a human donor in good health. Some clones in this sample may be carry-over from other donors' samples. Sequences were obtained from naive CXCR3- CD8+ T cells from blood. Subset indicated: CD45RO-CCR7+CD27+CD95- naive CD8+ T cells lacking CXCR3 (TNR3-). The chain joins TRBV27 to TRBJ2-3; TCRdb outputs TRBD1, but without DNA this stays unchecked. CDR3 sequence reads: CASSEVGARGTDTQYF.